A single sample is the source of the 18 T cell receptor beta chains below, sequenced in a study of prognosis after radiotherapy for stage I lung cancer. Genomic DNA was subjected to two-round multiplex PCR for amplification of TCR beta CDR3. Primers targeting each individual TRBV and TRBJ gene were applied in first-round PCR. TCRdb reanalysed the multiplex PCR reads using MiXCR and keeps one entry per CDR3 protein. In the table there are around 51,000 distinct CDR3 sequences, 30% to 35% of which are singletons. Sequenced here: PBMCs, sampled before or after stereotactic body radiation therapy (not recorded which). The receptors here all came from a donor aged 50 or older with non-small cell lung cancer.

This clonotype was detected ten times or more. The chain joins TRBV6-9 to TRBJ1-5; D may be TRBD1 (6 bases). CDR1 and CDR2 from the germline V gene are MNHGY and SVAAGI. V was shortened by 6 bases and J by 5 bases, with 17 bases between the two germline ends. The CDR3 consists of 15 residues. The CDR3 nucleotides are TGTGCCAGCAGGGAGGGGGTGGGTGCGGATCAGCCCCAGCATTTT. Translation gives CASREGVGADQPQHF.

This clonotype occurred many times. The chain is built from TRBV12-3 or TRBV12-4 and TRBJ1-5, with 7 bases matching TRBD1. V gave up 6 bases and J gave up 4 bases; unmatched junction bases: 6. The CDR3 has 14 amino acids. CDR3: CASSPGQENQPQHF. For the CDR3, the DNA is TGTGCCAGCAGCCCTGGACAGGAAAATCAGCCCCAGCATTTT.

With respect to this clonotype: This is likely a read error, given that the CDR3 carries no conserved phenylalanine or tryptophan at its end. The genes are TRBV11-2 and TRBJ2-7; 8 nucleotides line up with TRBD2. Trimming removed 5 bases from V and 2 bases from J; junction bases left unmatched: 11. Germline CDR1 is SGHAT and CDR2 is FQNNGV. This CDR3 spans 16 amino acids. CDR3 region: CASSLPPGGVAYEQYL. Written as DNA, the CDR3 is TGTGCCAGCAGCCTGCCACCGGGGGGGGTGGCCTACGAGCAGTACTTA.

This clonotype was recorded at least ten times. V usage is TRBV7-2 and J usage is TRBJ2-5; 9 bases line up with TRBD2. The trim removed 5 bases at V and 5 bases at J, leaving 6 bases unmatched. The CDR3 totals 14 residues. The germline V gene encodes CDR1 SGHTA and CDR2 FQGNSA. For the CDR3, the DNA is TGTGCCAGCAGCCCTTCTAGCGGGACCGAGACCCAGTACTTC. This translates into CASSPSSGTETQYF.

On this clonotype itself: Just one base apart from a much larger clone, this may be a read error. V is TRBV6-2 or TRBV6-3 and J is TRBJ2-5; 7 bases agree with TRBD2. CDR3 length: 17 amino acids. Germline lookup yields CDR1 MNHEY and CDR2 SVGEGT. The V segment lost 5 bases and the J segment 4 bases; nucleotides outside the gene matches: 16. The CDR3 region is CASSEATRVAGLETQYF. In DNA form, the CDR3 reads TGTGCCAGCAGTGAAGCAACGAGAGTAGCGGGCTTAGAGACCCAGTACTTC.

At least ten counts were recorded for this clonotype. The V gene is TRBV14, the J gene TRBJ2-2; 7 nucleotides match TRBD1. Germline-derived CDR1 and CDR2 are SGHDN and FVKESK. The CDR3 runs 14 residues. The J segment lost 3 bases and the V segment lost 6 bases, leaving 4 bases of the junction unmatched. The CDR3 reads CASRPGTDTGELFF. CDR3 DNA sequence: TGTGCCAGCAGGCCCGGGACAGACACCGGGGAGCTGTTTTTT.

This clonotype was counted many times. In nucleotides, the CDR3 is TGTGCCACTACGTCTCCGCGGGAGGACCTCTACGAGCAGTACTTC. This translates into CATTSPREDLYEQYF. The chain is built from TRBV24-1 and TRBJ2-7; 8 nucleotides agree with TRBD2. Germline CDR1 and CDR2: KGHDR and SFDVKD. The junction had 13 bases not matched to a gene; V was cut back by 10 bases and J by 3 bases. The length of the CDR3 is 15 residues.

In this sample, this clonotype turned up many times. This sequence joins TRBV7-8 and TRBJ2-2; D might be TRBD1 or TRBD2, each matching 7 bases. Between the trimmed V and J ends, which lost 3 bases and 5 bases, there was a span of 13 bases. CDR1 is SGHVS, CDR2 FQNEAQ, per germline. CDR3 length: 15 residues. CDR3 bases: TGTGCCAGCAGCTTCAGGGGGAGGGAAACCGGGGAGCTGTTTTTT. This codes for CASSFRGRETGELFF.

Many counts were recorded for this clonotype. The V gene is TRBV4-3, the J gene TRBJ1-6; D gene ambiguous. The CDR3 is made up of 15 amino acids. Germline CDR1 is LGHNA and CDR2 is YSLEER. The ends were cut back, 1 base at V and 8 bases at J, with 12 bases in the middle. DNA of the CDR3: TGCGCCAGCAGCCAAGGTTTACAGTCCTATTCACCCCTCCACTTT. Amino acid sequence: CASSQGLQSYSPLHF.

This clonotype was seen ten or more times. CDR3 residues: CASRLAGASTDTQYF. As DNA, the CDR3 is TGTGCCAGCAGGTTAGCGGGAGCAAGCACAGATACGCAGTATTTT. This chain links TRBV6-1 with TRBJ2-3; 9 bases match TRBD2. The CDR3 length is 15 residues. Germline V gives CDR1 MNHNS, CDR2 SASEGT. V lost 6 bases to trimming and J lost 0 bases; unmatched junction nucleotides: 4.

This clonotype was seen ten or more times. The chain combines TRBV7-8 with TRBJ1-6; tentatively, D is TRBD1 (6 bases). Germline CDR1 is SGHVS and CDR2 is FQNEAQ. The CDR3 extends over 15 amino acids. V lost 5 bases and J 3 bases, leaving 11 bases between the germline ends. The CDR3 protein is CASSVGQLYNSPLHF. DNA of the CDR3: TGTGCCAGCAGCGTTGGACAGCTCTATAATTCACCCCTCCACTTT.

With respect to this clonotype: A much larger clone lies a single base off, so this may be a read error. The genes are TRBV6-5 and TRBJ2-1; the D is unclear. Germline V gene sequence: CDR1 MNHEY, CDR2 SVGAGI. This CDR3 contains 13 residues. The CDR3 nucleotides are TGTGCCAGCAGTTACTCGAGTCGGAATGAGCAGCTCTTC. The encoded protein is CASSYSSRNEQLF.

A remark on this clonotype: This may stem from a read error, because a much larger clone lies one nucleotide away. The rearrangement joins TRBV6-9 to TRBJ1-1; 7 positions agree with TRBD1. Per germline, CDR1 MNHGY and CDR2 SVAAGI. This CDR3 region has 16 residues. V shed 4 bases, J shed 1 base, and the junction held 9 bases outside the gene matches. The CDR3 region is CASSSDPGGGNTEAFF. CDR3 nucleotide sequence: TGTGCCAGCAGTTCCGACCCAGGGGGAGGGAACACTGAAGCTTTCTTT.

On this clonotype: A read error likely explains this, since a far larger clone differs by one base. J is TRBJ1-6 and V is TRBV6-4, with TRBD1 matching over 9 bases. The germline gives CDR1 MRHNA, CDR2 SNTAGT. After removal of 7 bases from V and 7 bases from J, the junction contained 8 bases not matched to a gene. The CDR3 spans 15 residues. The CDR3 coding sequence is TGTGCCAGCATTGAGGGACAGGGTGGAAATTCACCCCTCCACTTT. This gives the protein CASIEGQGGNSPLHF.

This clonotype was seen repeatedly, ten times or more. The chain employs TRBV7-9 and TRBJ2-1, with D unclear. The CDR3 has 18 residues. Germline lookup yields CDR1 SEHNR and CDR2 FQNEAQ (reference sequence). Trimming took off 5 bases at V and 4 bases at J, with 24 bases between the two ends. The CDR3 DNA reads as TGTGCCAGCAGCCCCTTCTCCATCGGACGCGGAGTGTACAATGAGCAGTTCTTC. This sequence encodes CASSPFSIGRGVYNEQFF.

This clonotype showed up many times. The V and J genes are TRBV7-3 and TRBJ2-2; 12 positions agree with TRBD2. The CDR3 runs to 16 residues. Trimming cost V 5 bases and J 7 bases; bases outside gene matches: 8. In germline, CDR1 is SGHTA, CDR2 FQGTGA. CDR3 nucleotide sequence: TGTGCCAGCAGCCTCCGACTAGCGGGAGAGGTCGGGGAGCTGTTTTTT. Translated, it gives CASSLRLAGEVGELFF. Full variable domain (rest looked up from reference TRBV7-3 and TRBJ2-2): GAGVSQTPSNKVTEKGKYVELRCDPISGHTALYWYRQSLGQGPEFLIYFQGTGAADDSGLPNDRFFAVRPEGSVSTLKIQRTERGDSAVYLCASSLRLAGEVGELFFGEGSRLTVL.

There are many counts of this clonotype. The rearrangement uses TRBV20-1 and TRBJ2-2; 11 nucleotides agree with TRBD2. The CDR3 runs to 15 residues. V was clipped by 4 bases and J by 1 base; unmatched bases: 2. Germline CDR1 is DFQATT and CDR2 is SNEGSKA (reference sequence). This chain's CDR3 is CSATLAGGNTGELFF. The CDR3 DNA sequence: TGCAGTGCTACCCTAGCGGGAGGGAACACCGGGGAGCTGTTTTTT.

The chain carries TRBV5-1 and TRBJ2-2, with D perhaps matching TRBD1 (6 bases). CDR1 SGHRS and CDR2 YFSETQ come from the germline V gene. This CDR3 is built from 13 residues. Trimming pared 3 bases from V and 8 bases from J, leaving 11 bases between. CDR3 amino acids: CASSYKGTGELFF. The CDR3 nucleotides are TGCGCCAGCAGCTACAAGGGGACAGGGGAGCTGTTTTTT.